This T cell receptor beta chain was observed in a study of blood T cell repertoires in COVID-19. The overall study: From the United States, Italy and Spain came samples of acute and convalescent COVID-19.

The V end was cut by 6 bases, the J end by 4 bases, with 18 bases between. The CDR3 is 15 amino acids. Germline values: CDR1 KGHSH, CDR2 LQKENI. Only in-frame clones appear in the TCRdb table, and some are missing; sequencing was by immunoSEQ multiplex PCR. This sample has about 480,000 clones, with approximately 90% found just once. The study drew participants aged about 18 to 90 years from under 30 US areas. The study assigned cohorts using participant-reported clinical history. Cohort 3 donors were reported recovered after two negative PCRs, clearance, or symptom resolution. Material: PBMCs or T cells enriched from blood (not recorded which). The genes are TRBV18 and TRBJ1-1, with no clear D. This clonotype was obtained from a woman aged 40-49 years who had recovered from COVID-19. In DNA form, the CDR3 reads TGTGCCAGCTCTCCGTTACCGGAGCAAATCACTGAAGCTTTCTTT. Protein product: CASSPLPEQITEAFF.